The clone carrying this T cell receptor (beta chain) was found once. What it binds is not known. Reverse transcription of about 0.5 to 1 ug RNA was carried out with random hexamers. The amplification used immunoSEQ multiplex PCR on TCR beta CDR3; it spanned 54 Vbeta and 13 Jbeta. TCRdb recomputed calls from the immunoSEQ multiplex PCR reads with MiXCR, one row per CDR3 protein. The sample has 130,000 or so distinct CDR3 sequences, under 95% seen once; the top ten hold 0.24%. The V gene lost 6 bases and the J gene lost 9 bases, with 12 bases spanning the gap. This CDR3 has 12 residues. CD8+ and CD4+ T cells were negatively isolated; TEMRA cells were FACS-enriched. This sample is drawn from a study of CD8 T cells in Susac syndrome. Regarding the study as a whole: In its TCR sequencing and HLA analysis, the study acknowledged that the number of individuals was relatively small.

The TCR was taken from a human donor with multiple sclerosis. The sequenced sample was CD8+ T cells from PBMCs. This chain connects TRBV23-1 to TRBJ2-1; tentatively, D is TRBD2 (6 bases). TRBV23-1 is an open reading frame, and its role is uncertain. The CDR3 loop reads CASRPERAEQFF. The CDR3 nucleotides read TGCGCCAGCAGACCCGAGCGGGCTGAGCAGTTCTTC.